These 15 T cell receptor delta chains were sequenced from one sample in a study of gamma-delta T cells after stem cell transplantation. TCRdb repeated clone calling on the RT-PCR reads with CATT. The sample shows 15,000 to 17,000 delta-chain clones, roughly 9.1% of them seen only once. Sequenced material: gamma-delta T cells. Receptors originate from a human donor. It is not recorded whose cells these are; they may come from a transplant donor.

With regard to this clone: TCRdb attributes to this sequence the protein of a much larger clone, which differs from the DNA translation at residue 6; a read error is likely, and the protein displayed is translated from the DNA. V is TRDV2 and J is TRDJ3; D possibly corresponds to TRDD3 (6 bases). The ends were cut back, 0 bases at V and 1 base at J, with 18 bases in the middle. CDR1 and CDR2 from the germline V gene are GEAIGNYY and EKD. The length of the CDR3 is 20 residues. CDR3 loop: CACDTTNTGTRSWDTRQMFF. The CDR3 region has the DNA TGTGCCTGTGACACCACGAATACTGGGACGAGGTCCTGGGACACCCGACAGATGTTTTTC.

This clone was detected ten times or more. A read error is possible here, since a much larger clone lies one base away. This specimen includes other DNA sequences encoding the same CDR3. CDR3 bases: TGTGCCTGTGACATAGTGGGGGTTCCGCTATCTTACACCGATAAACTCATCTTT. Translated, it gives CACDIVGVPLSYTDKLIF. The chain combines TRDV2 with TRDJ1; perhaps TRDD3 as D (6 bases). With 2 bases removed from V and 0 bases from J, the gap between germline ends came to 21 bases. The CDR3 length is 18 residues. Germline values: CDR1 GEAIGNYY, CDR2 EKD.

This clone has just a few counts. A clone one base away is much larger, so this may be a read error. The sample has other DNA sequences that encode this CDR3 too. V gene TRDV2 combines with J gene TRDJ1, with 8 bases identical to TRDD3. Germline CDR1 reads GEAIGNYY; CDR2 reads EKD. The CDR3 runs to 16 residues. V shed 6 bases and J 0 bases; nucleotides not matched to a gene: 11. CDR3 region: CACLGLGEQYTDKLIF. The CDR3 DNA is TGTGCCTGTCTCGGCCTGGGGGAACAGTACACCGATAAACTCATCTTT.

The chain couples TRDV2 to TRDJ1; D perhaps matches TRDD3 (6 bases). The CDR3 sequence is 18 residues long. V was shortened by 0 bases and J by 5 bases, with 24 bases between the two germline ends. Germline assignment: CDR1 GEAIGNYY and CDR2 EKD. The CDR3 sequence: CACDTRHVGGGHKDKLIF. The DNA for the CDR3 is TGTGCCTGTGACACCAGACACGTGGGGGGGGGTCATAAAGATAAACTCATCTTT.

This clone came up a few times. TCRdb's protein for this DNA is that of a much larger clone and differs from the translation at residue 12, likely a read error; the protein shown is the DNA translation. The chain is built from TRDV2 and TRDJ1, with 11 bases aligning to TRDD3. V was pared by 0 bases and J by 1 base, with 12 bases of the junction left unmatched. The CDR3 runs 19 residues. Germline-derived CDR1 and CDR2 are GEAIGNYY and EKD. The CDR3, as DNA: TGTGCCTGTGACACCGTCCGCGTACTGGGGGATATAGGCACCGATAAACTCATCTTT. This translates into CACDTVRVLGDIGTDKLIF.

As concerns this clone: A far larger clone is off by one base, so a read error is likely. Additional DNA sequences in this sample encode the identical CDR3. The chain has TRDV2 and TRDJ1, with 10 positions matching TRDD3. The CDR3 covers 19 residues. Germline V CDR1 and CDR2: GEAIGNYY, EKD. The CDR3 DNA reads TGTGCTTGTGACACCGTTCCTACTACTGGGGGATTGTACACCGATAAACTCATCTTT. Translating it yields CACDTVPTTGGLYTDKLIF.

This clone has a handful of counts. The TCRdb protein comes from a much larger clone and disagrees with this DNA's translation at residue 7, likely due to a read error; the protein given here is derived from the DNA. This chain connects TRDV2 to TRDJ1, with D possibly TRDD3 on 5 matching bases. Between the trimmed V and J ends, which lost 1 base and 1 base, there was a span of 18 bases. The germline gives CDR1 GEAIGNYY, CDR2 EKD. The CDR3 spans 17 residues. Written as DNA, the CDR3 is TGTGCCTGTGACACACTGGTGGATAAAGGGCGCACCGATAAACTCATCTTT. The encoded protein is CACDTLVDKGRTDKLIF.

For the J gene the call is TRDJ1; the V gene lacks a call; TRDD3, the D gene given by the table, was not confirmed from the DNA. The CDR3 extends over 23 amino acids. The CDR3 nucleotides read TGTGCTATTGGGGAGGTTATTCCCTCGAGCGACTGGGGGATACGCCTTAACACCGATAAACTCATCTTT. Translated, it gives CAIGEVIPSSDWGIRLNTDKLIF.

On this clone itself: This DNA's translation and the protein TCRdb lists, from a much larger clone, do not match at residue 14, likely due to a read error; the protein shown is translated from the DNA. This chain uses TRDV2 with TRDJ1; TRDD3 aligns across 8 bases. The germline V gene has CDR1 GEAIGNYY and CDR2 EKD. The CDR3 runs to 15 residues. The CDR3 nucleotides are TGTGCCTGTGACACCCTGGGGGAACGGGCCGATAAACTCACCTTT. It is translated as CACDTLGERADKLTF.

Notes on this clone: TCRdb attributes to this sequence the protein of a much larger clone, which differs from the DNA translation at residue 10; a read error is likely, and the protein displayed is translated from the DNA. The chain uses TRDV2 and TRDJ1; 9 bases match TRDD3. With V trimmed by 0 bases and J by 2 bases, 12 bases remained unmatched. CDR3 length: 18 amino acids. The germline V gene encodes CDR1 GEAIGNYY and CDR2 EKD. The CDR3 DNA reads TGTGCCTGTGACACCGTACTGGGGGACTCCGGGAGGACCGATAAACTCATCTTT. Its translation: CACDTVLGDSGRTDKLIF.

A word on this clone: This sequence is one base from a far larger clone and is likely a read error. The same CDR3 can be traced to other DNA sequences in this sample. The V call is TRDV1, the J call TRDJ1; TRDD3 matches 8 bases. From germline, CDR1 is TSWWSYY and CDR2 QGS. The CDR3 is 23 residues long. V was clipped by 9 bases and J by 2 bases; unmatched bases: 35. The CDR3 DNA reads TGTGCTCTGCCAGGGGACGGCCCGCTGCCGACCATGGGGGATCCCATCGAGACCGATAAACTCATCTTT. Amino acid sequence: CALPGDGPLPTMGDPIETDKLIF.

Note on this clone: TCRdb's protein for this DNA is that of a much larger clone and differs from the translation at residue 11, likely a read error; the protein shown is the DNA translation. The chain combines TRDV2 with TRDJ1; 7 nucleotides align to TRDD3. The CDR3 has 18 residues. Germline CDR1 is GEAIGNYY and CDR2 is EKD. Trimming cost V 0 bases and J 4 bases; bases outside gene matches: 16. The CDR3 loop reads CACDTVPSTGATYDKLIF. The CDR3 DNA reads as TGTGCCTGTGACACCGTCCCCTCTACTGGGGCCACTTACGATAAACTCATCTTT.

Note on this clone: TCRdb's listed protein matches a much larger clone and diverges from this DNA's translation at residue 14, likely through a read error; the protein shown comes from the DNA. CDR3 residues: CACDILTVDGDTTGKLIF. The CDR3 DNA sequence: TGTGCCTGTGACATATTAACCGTCGACGGGGATACCACCGGTAAACTCATCTTT. V is TRDV2 and J is TRDJ1, with 8 bases that match TRDD3. The CDR3 runs to 18 residues. The V gene's germline CDR1 is GEAIGNYY and CDR2 EKD.

This clone was observed a few times. The protein that TCRdb holds for this DNA derives from a much larger clone and differs from the translated DNA at residue 10, which likely indicates a read error; the protein shown here is translated from the DNA. Distinct nucleotide sequences in the sample also encode this CDR3. The gene calls are TRDV2 and TRDJ1; 9 bases are a match to TRDD3. CDR1 is GEAIGNYY and CDR2 is EKD in the germline V gene. The CDR3 spans 19 residues. The V and J ends lost 1 base and 0 bases, in that order; junction bases with no gene match: 14. CDR3 amino acids: CACDTLTGGGPSYTDKLIF. CDR3 DNA sequence: TGTGCCTGTGACACACTAACTGGGGGAGGGCCATCGTACACCGATAAACTCATCTTT.

Details on this clone: A far larger clone is just one base off, so this is likely a read error. Other DNA sequences within the sample encode an identical CDR3. This chain uses TRAV29/DV5 with TRDJ1; 10 bases map to TRDD3. The CDR3 spans 19 residues. Per germline, CDR1 NSMFDY and CDR2 ISSIKDK. The chain's CDR3 is CAASPIVLGDGRYTDKLIF. As DNA, the CDR3 is TGTGCAGCAAGCCCGATCGTACTGGGGGATGGGAGGTACACCGATAAACTTATCTTT.